The source of this TCR beta chain is a study of blood T cells in healthy people across ages. Study-wide results and limits: Observed TCR beta diversity per million T cells went down as age went up. This fall followed a roughly linear course with age.

Next came a second PCR, run for about 7 to 12 cycles, which used a sample-barcoded 5' primer along with a J-beta primer mix. CDR3-containing paired-end reads numbering at least 3 million came from each sample. Via MiXCR, TCRdb re-called the 5' RACE reads, giving one row per CDR3 protein. The sample records 750,000 to 950,000 distinct CDR3 sequences, just under 30% being singletons. This clonotype appeared a few times. The antigen is undetermined. The V gene lost 4 bases and the J gene lost 2 bases, with 11 bases spanning the gap. This CDR3 has 14 residues. The germline V gene encodes CDR1 MNHEY and CDR2 SMNVEV (reference sequence). These data are also associated with another study on T cells of mothers and their children. Per that paper: The effect of thymic selection on TCR recombination output is similar between related and unrelated pairs. When mothers and children were related, their normalized repertoire overlap, which was always slightly higher, did not differ significantly from that of unrelated pairs.

The sequence came from a woman between 40 and 55 years old in good health. The J gene is TRBJ2-5, the V gene TRBV27; tentatively, D is TRBD2 (6 bases). The sequenced sample consisted of blood. The CDR3 reads CASSSGLHQETQYF. The CDR3 nucleotides read TGTGCCAGCAGTTCGGGACTCCATCAAGAGACCCAGTACTTC.